This is a list of T cell receptor beta chains from one sample in a study of blood T cells in healthy people across ages. TCRdb itself ran the 5' RACE reads through MiXCR, one entry per CDR3 protein. This sample has about 1.5 million distinct CDR3 sequences, with approximately 43% found just once. The sequenced sample was blood. All receptors come from a woman under 30 in good health. The CDR3 runs from the conserved cysteine through the conserved F or W. The D gene is left open where the match is weak. Not every row has a clone size; where given, it reads once, few, many or a size class.

V	D	J	size	CDR3	DNA
TRBV9	-	TRBJ2-3	-	CASSQTRAHASTDTQYF	TGTGCCAGCAGCCAGACCCGGGCGCACGCTAGCACAGATACGCAGTATTTT
TRBV20-1	-	TRBJ1-5	-	CSAPSGRNQPQHF	TGCAGTGCCCCGTCAGGACGCAATCAGCCCCAGCATTTT
TRBV6-6	-	TRBJ1-5	many	CASSYGDQPQHF	TGTGCCAGCAGTTACGGAGATCAGCCCCAGCATTTT
TRBV20-1	-	TRBJ1-6	-	CSSPSARNNSPLHF	TGCAGTTCACCCTCCGCACGGAATAATTCACCCCTCCACTTT
TRBV20-1	TRBD2	TRBJ2-3	few	CSAEGLAHTDTQYF	TGCAGTGCTGAGGGACTAGCGCACACAGATACGCAGTATTTT
TRBV25-1	-	TRBJ1-5	once	CASSEDRFGNQPQHF	TGTGCCAGCAGTGAGGACAGATTTGGCAATCAGCCCCAGCATTTT
TRBV13	-	TRBJ1-5	few	CASKQRGTSQPQHF	TGTGCCAGCAAGCAAAGGGGGACATCGCAGCCCCAGCATTTT
TRBV30	-	TRBJ1-2	-	CAWSPGTLNYGYTF	TGTGCCTGGAGCCCCGGGACACTTAACTATGGCTACACCTTC
TRBV4-3	-	TRBJ1-1	few	CASSQGVGQMNTEAFF	TGCGCCAGCAGCCAAGGCGTTGGACAGATGAACACTGAAGCTTTCTTT
TRBV7-2	-	TRBJ1-1	few	CASSFGAANTEAFF	TGTGCCAGCAGCTTCGGGGCAGCGAACACTGAAGCTTTCTTT
TRBV4-2	TRBD2	TRBJ2-3	few	CASSQIAGEGSDTQYF	TGTGCCAGCAGCCAAATAGCGGGAGAAGGTTCAGATACGCAGTATTTT
TRBV6-2/TRBV6-3	-	TRBJ2-5	few	CASSYSGRADSEQYF	TGTGCCAGCAGTTACTCCGGCAGGGCAGACTCTGAGCAGTACTTC
TRBV14	-	TRBJ2-7	-	CASSEDMGPSYEQYF	TGTGCCAGCAGCGAAGATATGGGGCCGTCCTACGAGCAGTACTTC
TRBV6-2/TRBV6-3	TRBD2	TRBJ2-2	many	CASSYSGGSTGELFF	TGTGCCAGCAGTTACTCGGGCGGGAGCACCGGGGAGCTGTTTTTT